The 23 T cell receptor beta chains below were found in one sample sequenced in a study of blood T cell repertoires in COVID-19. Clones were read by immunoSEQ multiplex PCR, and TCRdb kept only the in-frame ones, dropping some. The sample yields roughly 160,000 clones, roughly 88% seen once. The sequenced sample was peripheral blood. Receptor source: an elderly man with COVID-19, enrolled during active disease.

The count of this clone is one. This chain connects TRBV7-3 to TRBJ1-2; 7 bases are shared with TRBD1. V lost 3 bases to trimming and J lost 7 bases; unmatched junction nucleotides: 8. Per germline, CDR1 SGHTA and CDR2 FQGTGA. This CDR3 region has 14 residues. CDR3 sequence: CASSFRQGRSGYTF. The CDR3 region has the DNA TGTGCCAGCAGCTTCCGACAGGGCCGGTCTGGCTACACCTTC.

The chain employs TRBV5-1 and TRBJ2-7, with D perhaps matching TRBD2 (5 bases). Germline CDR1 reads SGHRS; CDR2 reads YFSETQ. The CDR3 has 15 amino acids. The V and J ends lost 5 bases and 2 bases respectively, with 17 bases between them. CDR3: CASRHDEGIPYEQYF. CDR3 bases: TGCGCCAGCAGGCACGACGAGGGTATTCCCTACGAGCAGTACTTC.

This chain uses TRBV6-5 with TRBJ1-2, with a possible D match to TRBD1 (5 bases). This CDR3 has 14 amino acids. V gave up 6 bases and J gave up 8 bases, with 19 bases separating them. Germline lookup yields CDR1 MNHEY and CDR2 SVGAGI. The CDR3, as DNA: TGTGCCAGCAGCCCCTCCCGACAGAACGGAGGCTACACCTTC. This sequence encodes CASSPSRQNGGYTF.

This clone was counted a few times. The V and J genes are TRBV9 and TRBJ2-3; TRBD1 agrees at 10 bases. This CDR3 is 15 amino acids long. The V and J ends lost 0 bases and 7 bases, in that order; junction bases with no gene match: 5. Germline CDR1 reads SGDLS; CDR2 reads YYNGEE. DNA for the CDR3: TGTGCCAGCAGCGTAGAGGGGGACAGGGGATATACGCAGTATTTT. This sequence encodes CASSVEGDRGYTQYF.

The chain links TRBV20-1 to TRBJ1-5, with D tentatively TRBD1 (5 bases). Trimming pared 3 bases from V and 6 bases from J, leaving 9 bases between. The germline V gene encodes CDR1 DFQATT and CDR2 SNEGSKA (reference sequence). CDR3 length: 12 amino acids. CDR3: CSASKGSQPQHF. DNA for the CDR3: TGCAGTGCTAGTAAGGGGTCTCAGCCCCAGCATTTT.

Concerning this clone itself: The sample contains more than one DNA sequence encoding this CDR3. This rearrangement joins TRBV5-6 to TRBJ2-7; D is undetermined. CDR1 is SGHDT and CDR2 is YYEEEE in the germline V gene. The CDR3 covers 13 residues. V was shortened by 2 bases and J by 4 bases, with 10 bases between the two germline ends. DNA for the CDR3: TGTGCCAGCAGCTTACTGCCCCAATACGAGCAGTACTTC. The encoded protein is CASSLLPQYEQYF.

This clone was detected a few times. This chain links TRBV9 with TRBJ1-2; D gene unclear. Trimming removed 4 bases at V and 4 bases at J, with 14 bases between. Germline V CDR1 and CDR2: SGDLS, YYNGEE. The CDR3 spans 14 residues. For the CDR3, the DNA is TGTGCCAGCAGCACCGACGGGGAAACCTATGGCTACACCTTC. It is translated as CASSTDGETYGYTF.

CDR3 protein: CASSVGAGSAYEQYF. CDR3 bases: TGTGCCAGCAGCGTAGGGGCAGGGTCTGCCTACGAGCAGTACTTC. This chain uses TRBV9 with TRBJ2-7; TRBD1 might be the D (5 bases). Trimming stripped 0 bases from V and 2 bases from J, with 12 bases between. CDR1 SGDLS and CDR2 YYNGEE come from the germline V gene. The CDR3 contains 15 residues.

The CDR3 DNA reads as TGTGCCAGCAACGGACAGGGAAAGGACGAGACCCAGTACTTC. It codes for CASNGQGKDETQYF. The chain couples TRBV2 to TRBJ2-5, with 8 bases aligning to TRBD1. Germline V CDR1 and CDR2: SNHLY, FYNNEI. The CDR3 is made up of 14 amino acids. V was pared by 7 bases and J by 5 bases, with 9 bases of the junction left unmatched.

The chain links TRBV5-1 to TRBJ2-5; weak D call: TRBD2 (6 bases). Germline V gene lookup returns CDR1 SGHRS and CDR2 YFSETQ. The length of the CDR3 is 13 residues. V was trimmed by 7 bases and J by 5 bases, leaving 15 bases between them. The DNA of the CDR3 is TGCGCCAGCTCGACTAGTCGTCGGGAGACCCAGTACTTC. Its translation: CASSTSRRETQYF.

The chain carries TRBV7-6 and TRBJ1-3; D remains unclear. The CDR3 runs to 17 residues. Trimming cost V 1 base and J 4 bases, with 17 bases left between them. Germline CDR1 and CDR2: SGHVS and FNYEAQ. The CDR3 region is CASSLEVRGWVGNTIYF. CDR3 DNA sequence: TGTGCCAGCAGCTTAGAGGTCCGGGGATGGGTCGGAAACACCATATATTTT. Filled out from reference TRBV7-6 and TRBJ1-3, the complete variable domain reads GAGVSQSPRYKVTKRGQDVALRCDPISGHVSLYWYRQALGQGPEFLTYFNYEAQQDKSGLPNDRFSAERPEGSISTLTIQRTEQRDSAMYRCASSLEVRGWVGNTIYFGEGSWLTVV.

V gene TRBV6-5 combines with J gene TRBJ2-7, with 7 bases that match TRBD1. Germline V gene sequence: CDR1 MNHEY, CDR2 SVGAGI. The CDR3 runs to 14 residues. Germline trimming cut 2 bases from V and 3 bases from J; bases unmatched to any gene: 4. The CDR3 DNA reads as TGTGCCAGCAGTTACCGCCCAGGGGGCTACGAGCAGTACTTC. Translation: CASSYRPGGYEQYF.

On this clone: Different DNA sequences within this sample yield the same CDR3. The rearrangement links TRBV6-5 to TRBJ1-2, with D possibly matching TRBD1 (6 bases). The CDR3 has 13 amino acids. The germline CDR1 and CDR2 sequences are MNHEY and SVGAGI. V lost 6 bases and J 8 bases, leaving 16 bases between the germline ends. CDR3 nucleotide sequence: TGTGCCAGCAGCTCCTACAGGGAGGGAGGCTACACCTTC. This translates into CASSSYREGGYTF.

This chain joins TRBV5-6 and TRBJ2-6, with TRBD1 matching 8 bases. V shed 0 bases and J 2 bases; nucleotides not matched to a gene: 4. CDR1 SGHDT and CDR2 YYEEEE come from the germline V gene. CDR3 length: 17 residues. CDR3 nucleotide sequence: TGTGCCAGCAGCTTGGAACAGGGGGGCACTGGGGCCAACGTCCTGACTTTC. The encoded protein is CASSLEQGGTGANVLTF.

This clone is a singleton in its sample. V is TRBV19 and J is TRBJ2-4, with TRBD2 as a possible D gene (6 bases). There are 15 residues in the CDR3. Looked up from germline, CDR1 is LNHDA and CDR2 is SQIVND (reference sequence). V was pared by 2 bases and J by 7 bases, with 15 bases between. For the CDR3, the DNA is TGTGCCAGTAGTATACTTCGGGGGTTAAACAACATTCAGTACTTC. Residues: CASSILRGLNNIQYF. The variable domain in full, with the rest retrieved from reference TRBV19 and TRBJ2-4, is DGGITQSPKYLFRKEGQNVTLSCEQNLNHDAMYWYRQDPGQGLRLIYYSQIVNDFQKGDIAEGYSVSREKKESFPLTVTSAQKNPTAFYLCASSILRGLNNIQYFGAGTRLSVL.

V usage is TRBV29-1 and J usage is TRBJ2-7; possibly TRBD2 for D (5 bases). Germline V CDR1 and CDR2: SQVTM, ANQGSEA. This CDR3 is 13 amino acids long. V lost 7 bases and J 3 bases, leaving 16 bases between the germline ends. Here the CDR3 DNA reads TGCAGCGCCCGGACTGGTATTCTCTACGAGCAGTACTTC. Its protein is CSARTGILYEQYF.

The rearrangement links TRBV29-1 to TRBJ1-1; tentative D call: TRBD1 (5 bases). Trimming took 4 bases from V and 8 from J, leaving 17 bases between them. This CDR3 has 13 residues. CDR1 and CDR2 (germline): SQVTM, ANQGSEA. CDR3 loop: CSVVRTGGLEAFF. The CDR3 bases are TGCAGCGTTGTTCGGACGGGGGGTTTGGAAGCTTTCTTT.

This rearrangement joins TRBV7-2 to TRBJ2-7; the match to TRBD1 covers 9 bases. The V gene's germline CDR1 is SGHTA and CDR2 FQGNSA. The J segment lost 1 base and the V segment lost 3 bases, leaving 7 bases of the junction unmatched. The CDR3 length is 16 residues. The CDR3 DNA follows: TGTGCCAGCAGCTTTGCTACCGGGACAGGGTCCTACGAGCAGTACTTC. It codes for CASSFATGTGSYEQYF. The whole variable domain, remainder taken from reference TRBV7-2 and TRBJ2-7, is GAGVSQSPSNKVTEKGKDVELRCDPISGHTALYWYRQSLGQGLEFLIYFQGNSAPDKSGLPSDRFSAERTGGSVSTLTIQRTQQEDSAVYLCASSFATGTGSYEQYFGPGTRLTVT.

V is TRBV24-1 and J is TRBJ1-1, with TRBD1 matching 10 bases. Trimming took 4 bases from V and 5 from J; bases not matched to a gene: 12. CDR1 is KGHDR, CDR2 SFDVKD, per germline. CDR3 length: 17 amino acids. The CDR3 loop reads CATSDAGQGEGSTEAFF. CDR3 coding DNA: TGTGCCACCAGTGACGCCGGACAGGGGGAGGGAAGTACTGAAGCTTTCTTT.

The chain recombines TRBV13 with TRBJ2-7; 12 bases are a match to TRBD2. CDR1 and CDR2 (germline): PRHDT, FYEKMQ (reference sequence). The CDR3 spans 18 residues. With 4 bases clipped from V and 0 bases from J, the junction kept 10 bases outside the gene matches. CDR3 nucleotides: TGTGCCAGCAGCTCAAGGACTAGCGGGGTACTCCTCTCCTACGAGCAGTACTTC. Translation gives CASSSRTSGVLLSYEQYF.

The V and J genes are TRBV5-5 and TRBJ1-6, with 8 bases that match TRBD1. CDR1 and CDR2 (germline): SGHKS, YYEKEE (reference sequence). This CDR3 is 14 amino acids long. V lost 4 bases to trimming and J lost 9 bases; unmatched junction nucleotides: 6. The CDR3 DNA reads TGTGCCAGCAGCACGACAGGGGTGGGTTCACCCCTCCACTTT. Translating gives CASSTTGVGSPLHF.

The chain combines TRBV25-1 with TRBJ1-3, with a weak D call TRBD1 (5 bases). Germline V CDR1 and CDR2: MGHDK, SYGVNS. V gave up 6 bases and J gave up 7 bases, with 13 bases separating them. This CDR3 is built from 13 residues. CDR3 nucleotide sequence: TGTGCCAGCAGCGGGTGGGGGGAGAACACCATATATTTT. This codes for CASSGWGENTIYF.

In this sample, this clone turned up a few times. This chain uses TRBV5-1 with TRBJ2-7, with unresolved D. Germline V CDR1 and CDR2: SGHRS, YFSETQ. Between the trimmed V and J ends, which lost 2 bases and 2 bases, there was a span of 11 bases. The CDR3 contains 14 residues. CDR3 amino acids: CASSFQDNTYEQYF. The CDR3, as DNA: TGCGCCAGCAGCTTTCAGGATAACACCTACGAGCAGTACTTC.